These 5 T cell receptor beta chains came from one sample sequenced in a study of cytomegalovirus exposure and HLA in healthy donors. The PCR was carried out with 60 Vbeta primers and 13 Jbeta primers. TCRdb's table, derived via immunoSEQ multiplex PCR, lists solely in-frame clones and lacks some. Of around 120,000 clones detected, around 86% appear once; the ten largest clones hold 3.9%. Sequences were obtained from PBMCs. These receptors originate from a woman in her twenties or thirties in good health and CMV-seronegative.

This rearrangement joins TRBV10-3 to TRBJ1-3, with 9 positions matching TRBD1. V lost 2 bases and J lost 3; bases outside the gene matches: 8. Germline V gives CDR1 ENHRY, CDR2 SYGVKD. The length of the CDR3 is 17 residues. The CDR3 bases are TGTGCCATCAGTGAGGATCCTAACAGGGGGCTTGGAAACACCATATATTTT. This sequence encodes CAISEDPNRGLGNTIYF.

This chain uses TRBV14 with TRBJ2-7; the D gene is possibly TRBD1 (6 bases). Germline-derived CDR1 and CDR2 are SGHDN and FVKESK. The CDR3 runs to 13 residues. The V end was cut by 8 bases, the J end by 5 bases, with 16 bases between. In nucleotides, the CDR3 is TGTGCCAGCGGAAGGGGGTCCGCCGACGAGCAGTACTTC. Its protein product is CASGRGSADEQYF.

This clone was seen a single time. The V and J genes are TRBV13 and TRBJ1-1; D is unclear. With 5 bases removed from V and 2 bases from J, the gap between germline ends came to 9 bases. Germline-derived CDR1 and CDR2 are PRHDT and FYEKMQ (reference sequence). The CDR3 runs to 13 residues. CDR3 residues: CASSTKTNTEAFF. In DNA form, the CDR3 reads TGTGCCAGCAGCACTAAGACCAACACTGAAGCTTTCTTT.

This clone was recorded once. The chain has TRBV2 and TRBJ2-1; D perhaps matches TRBD1 (5 bases). CDR3 size: 15 residues. V was cut by 5 bases and J by 12 bases, with 23 bases left in between. Germline CDR1 reads SNHLY; CDR2 reads FYNNEI. CDR3 coding DNA: TGTGCCAGCAGTTTTACAGGCGTCGCTACAATGAGGCAGTTCTTC. It is translated as CASSFTGVATMRQFF. Variable domain in full (rest from reference TRBV2 and TRBJ2-1): EPEVTQTPSHQVTQMGQEVILRCVPISNHLYFYWYRQILGQKVEFLVSFYNNEISEKSEIFDDQFSVERPDGSNFTLKIRSTKLEDSAMYFCASSFTGVATMRQFFGPGTRLTVL.

This rearrangement joins TRBV7-9 to TRBJ1-1; D is unclear. The CDR3 runs 12 residues. V lost 5 bases to trimming and J lost 5 bases, with 9 bases between them. Germline V gene data show CDR1 as SEHNR and CDR2 as FQNEAQ (reference sequence). CDR3 sequence: CASSRAGTEAFF. CDR3 nucleotides: TGTGCCAGCAGCCGTGCCGGGACTGAAGCTTTCTTT.